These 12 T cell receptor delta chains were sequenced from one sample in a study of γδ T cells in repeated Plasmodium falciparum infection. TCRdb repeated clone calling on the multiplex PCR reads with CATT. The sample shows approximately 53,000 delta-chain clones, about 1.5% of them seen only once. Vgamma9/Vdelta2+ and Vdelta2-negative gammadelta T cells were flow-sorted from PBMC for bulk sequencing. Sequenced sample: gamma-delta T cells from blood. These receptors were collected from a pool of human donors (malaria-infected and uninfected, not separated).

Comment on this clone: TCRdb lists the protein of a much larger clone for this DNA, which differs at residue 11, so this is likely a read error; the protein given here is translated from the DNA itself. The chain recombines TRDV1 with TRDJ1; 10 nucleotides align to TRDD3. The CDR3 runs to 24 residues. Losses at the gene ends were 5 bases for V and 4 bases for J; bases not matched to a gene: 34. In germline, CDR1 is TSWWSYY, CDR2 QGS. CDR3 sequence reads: CALGSDSLHASNTGGWGYNDKLIF. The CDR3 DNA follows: TGTGCTCTTGGGTCAGATTCCCTCCACGCTTCCAATACTGGGGGATGGGGTTACAACGATAAACTCATCTTT.

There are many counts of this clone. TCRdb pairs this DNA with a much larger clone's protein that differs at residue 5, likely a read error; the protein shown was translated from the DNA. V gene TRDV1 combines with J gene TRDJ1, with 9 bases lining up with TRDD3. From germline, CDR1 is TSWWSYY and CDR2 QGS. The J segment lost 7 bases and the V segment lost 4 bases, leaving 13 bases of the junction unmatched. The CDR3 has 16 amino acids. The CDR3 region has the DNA TGTGCTCTTGGGGGACTTTCGGCTGGGGGATCCTCTAAACTCATCTTT. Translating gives CALGGLSAGGSSKLIF.

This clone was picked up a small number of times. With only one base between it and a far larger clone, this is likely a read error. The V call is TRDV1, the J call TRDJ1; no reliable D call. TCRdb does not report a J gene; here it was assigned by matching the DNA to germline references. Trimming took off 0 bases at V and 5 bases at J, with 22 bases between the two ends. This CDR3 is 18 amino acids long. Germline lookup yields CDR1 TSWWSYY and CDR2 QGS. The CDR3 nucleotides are TGTGCTCTTGGGGAACTGTTCCCTATAATCGGGTACGGGGATAAACTCATCTTT. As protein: CALGELFPIIGYGDKLIF.

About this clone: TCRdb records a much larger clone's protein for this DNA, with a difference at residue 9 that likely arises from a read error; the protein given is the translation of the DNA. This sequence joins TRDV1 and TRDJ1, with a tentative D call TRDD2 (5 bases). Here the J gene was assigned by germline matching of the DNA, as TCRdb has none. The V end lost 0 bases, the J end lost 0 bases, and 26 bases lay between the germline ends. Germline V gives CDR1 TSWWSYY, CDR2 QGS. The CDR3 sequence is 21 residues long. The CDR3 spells CALGELKPRRLILKYTDKLIF. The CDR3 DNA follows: TGTGCTCTTGGGGAACTCAAACCTCGCCGATTGATCCTAAAGTACACCGATAAACTCATCTTT.

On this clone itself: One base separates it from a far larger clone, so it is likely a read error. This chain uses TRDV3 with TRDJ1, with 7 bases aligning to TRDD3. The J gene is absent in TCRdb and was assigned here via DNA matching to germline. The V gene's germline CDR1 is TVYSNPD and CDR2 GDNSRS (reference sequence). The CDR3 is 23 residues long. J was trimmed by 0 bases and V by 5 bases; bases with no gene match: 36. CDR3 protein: CALPRRVSLPRSGYAKYTDKLIF. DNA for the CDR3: TGTGCCCTGCCCCGGCGGGTCTCCCTCCCTAGGAGTGGATACGCAAAGTACACCGATAAACTCATCTTT.

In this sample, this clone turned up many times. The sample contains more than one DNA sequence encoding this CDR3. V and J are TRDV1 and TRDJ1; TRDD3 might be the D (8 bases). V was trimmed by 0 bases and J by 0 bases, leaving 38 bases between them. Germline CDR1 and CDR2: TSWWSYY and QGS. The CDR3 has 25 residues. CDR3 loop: CALGELLFPTYWGVHHFLYTDKLIF. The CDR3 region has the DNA TGTGCTCTTGGGGAACTTCTCTTTCCTACCTACTGGGGGGTACATCACTTCCTATACACCGATAAACTCATCTTT.

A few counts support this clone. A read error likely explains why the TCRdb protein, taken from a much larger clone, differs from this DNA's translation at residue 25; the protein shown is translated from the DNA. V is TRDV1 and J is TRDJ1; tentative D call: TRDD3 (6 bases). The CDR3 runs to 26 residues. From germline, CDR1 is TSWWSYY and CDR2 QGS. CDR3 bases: TGTGCTCTTGAGAAACTACGGACGTGGAGAGGGCAACAATTACTGGGTGATACCTTAGGCACCGATAAACTCACCTTT. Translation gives CALEKLRTWRGQQLLGDTLGTDKLTF.

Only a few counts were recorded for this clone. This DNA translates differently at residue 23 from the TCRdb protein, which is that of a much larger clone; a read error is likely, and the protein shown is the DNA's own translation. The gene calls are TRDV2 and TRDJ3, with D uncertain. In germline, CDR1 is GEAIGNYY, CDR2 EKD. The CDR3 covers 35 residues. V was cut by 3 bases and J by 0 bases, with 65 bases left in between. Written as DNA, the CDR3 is TGTGCCTGTGACCCCCCGCGGTTGTGCCACGGCAAAGAATACACCTTGGCCAGGATTCTGTGGATTCGATCCATTAGCTCCTGGGACACCCGACAGATGTTTTTC. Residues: CACDPPRLCHGKEYTLARILWIRSISSWDTRQMFF.

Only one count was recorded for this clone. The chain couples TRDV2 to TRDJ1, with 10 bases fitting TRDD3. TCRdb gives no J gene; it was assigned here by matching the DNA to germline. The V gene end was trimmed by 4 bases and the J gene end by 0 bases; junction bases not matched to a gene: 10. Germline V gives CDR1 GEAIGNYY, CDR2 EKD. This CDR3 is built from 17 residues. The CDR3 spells CACDPVLGDLYTDKLIF. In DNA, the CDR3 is TGTGCCTGTGATCCCGTACTGGGGGATCTGTACACCGATAAACTCATCTTT.

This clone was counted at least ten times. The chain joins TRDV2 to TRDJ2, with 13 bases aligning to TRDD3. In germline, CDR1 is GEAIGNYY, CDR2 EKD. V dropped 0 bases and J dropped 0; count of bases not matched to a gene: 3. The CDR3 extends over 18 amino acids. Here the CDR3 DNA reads TGTGCCTGTGACACCGTACTGGGGGATACGGCTTTGACAGCACAACTCTTCTTT. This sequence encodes CACDTVLGDTALTAQLFF.

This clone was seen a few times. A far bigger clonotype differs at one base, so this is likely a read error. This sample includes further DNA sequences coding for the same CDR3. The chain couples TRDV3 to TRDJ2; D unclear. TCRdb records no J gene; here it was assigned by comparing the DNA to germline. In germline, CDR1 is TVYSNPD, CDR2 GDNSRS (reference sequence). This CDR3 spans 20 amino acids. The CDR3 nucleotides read TGTGCCTCCTATTCACCAACTGCTGGATTTATCAGAAGTCTGGCAGCGCAACTCTTCTTT. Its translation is CASYSPTAGFIRSLAAQLFF.

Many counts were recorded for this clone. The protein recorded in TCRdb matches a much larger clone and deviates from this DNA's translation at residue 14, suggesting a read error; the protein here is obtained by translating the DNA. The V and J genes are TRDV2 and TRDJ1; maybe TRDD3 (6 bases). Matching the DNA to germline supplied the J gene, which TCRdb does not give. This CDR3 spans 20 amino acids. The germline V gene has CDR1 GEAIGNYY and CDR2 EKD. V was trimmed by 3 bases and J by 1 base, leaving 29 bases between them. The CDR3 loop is CACDHPQSWGSSACTDKLIF. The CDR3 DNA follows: TGTGCCTGTGACCATCCTCAATCCTGGGGATCATCTGCGTGCACCGATAAACTCATCTTT.